This TCR beta chain was captured in a study of CD4 and CD8 cells across lung adenocarcinoma regions. TCRdb reanalysed the PCR reads using MiXCR and keeps one entry per CDR3 protein. Of approximately 11,000 distinct CDR3 sequences in the sample, 50% to 60% were seen once. A remark on this clonotype: One end of the junction does not line up with germline, which may come from a read error.

Germline V lookup: CDR1 MNHEY, CDR2 SMNVEV (reference sequence). The length of the CDR3 is 12 residues. Donors had localized lung adenocarcinoma, a non-small cell lung cancer. V is TRBV27 and J is TRBJ2-1, with 10 positions matching TRBD1. With the DNA end fitting TRBJ2-7 better, the J assignment may be wrong. The receptor comes from a male donor with lung adenocarcinoma. The CD4 and CD8 labels of this study may be unreliable. The sample comprised CD8+ T cells from the margin of a lung tumor. CDR3 residues: CEPGTGEYEQYF. CDR3 nucleotides: TGCGAACCAGGGACAGGGGAATACGAGCAGTACTTC.